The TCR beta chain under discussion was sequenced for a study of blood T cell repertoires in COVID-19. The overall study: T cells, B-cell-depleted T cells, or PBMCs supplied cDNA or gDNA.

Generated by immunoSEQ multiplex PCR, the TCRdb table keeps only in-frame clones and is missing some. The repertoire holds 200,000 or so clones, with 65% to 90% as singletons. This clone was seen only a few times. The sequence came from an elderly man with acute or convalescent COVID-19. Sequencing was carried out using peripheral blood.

CDR3 in DNA: TGTGCCAGCAGCCACGGACAGGGCGGCGGGTCACCCCTCCACTTT. It translates to CASSHGQGGGSPLHF. The chain combines TRBV6-5 with TRBJ1-6, with 8 nucleotides matching TRBD1. V lost 6 bases, J lost 10 bases, and 11 bases stayed unmatched. Germline CDR1 is MNHEY and CDR2 is SVGAGI. The CDR3 contains 15 residues.